Listed below are T cell receptor beta chains from one sample, sequenced in a study of T cell responses to AZD1222 COVID-19 vaccine. Libraries were prepared by immunoSEQ multiplex PCR; TCRdb keeps only in-frame clonotypes and omits some of them. Of about 130,000 clones listed, 87% are singletons. The material was peripheral blood, obtained on day 0 of AZD1222 vaccination. These receptors all stem from an adult in good health. The CDR3 runs from the conserved cysteine through the conserved F or W. Fields, in order: J gene, V gene, CDR3 protein.

TRBJ2-2	TRBV24-1	CATSDGVLAGGNGELFF
TRBJ1-6	TRBV5-1	CASSPGTGSYNSPLHF
TRBJ1-2	TRBV28	CASYGTDYGYTF
TRBJ2-7	TRBV24-1	CATSDSVAAAGGVTNEQYF
TRBJ1-1	TRBV5-1	CASSLESGTGGTEAFF
TRBJ1-2	TRBV24-1	CATSDPGTGGGYGYTF
TRBJ1-5	TRBV6-5	CASSYSSFSNQPQHF
TRBJ2-7	TRBV15	CATSRGSSGSYEQYF
TRBJ1-2	TRBV3-1/TRBV3-2	CASSHNRGPGGYTF
TRBJ2-7	TRBV18	CASSPGLAPYEQYF
TRBJ2-3	TRBV14	CASSQAGLDTDTQYF
TRBJ2-5	TRBV18	CASSRAGEETQYF
TRBJ2-7	TRBV6-1	CASSELPKGQYF
TRBJ2-7	TRBV7-3	CASSPNSQSYEQYF
TRBJ2-5	TRBV5-8	CASSFHAETQYF
TRBJ1-2	TRBV21-1	CASSPRDRGNYGYTF
TRBJ1-6	TRBV10-3	CAISGSNGSPLHF
TRBJ1-2	TRBV14	CASSPGGGAYGYTF
TRBJ1-2	TRBV27	CASSDYSRGRNYGYTF
TRBJ1-6	TRBV14	CASSQHSFNSPLHF
TRBJ1-3	TRBV5-5	CASSLGGTASSGNTIYF
TRBJ2-3	TRBV5-1	CASSIGTSGGLDTQYF
TRBJ2-5	TRBV3-1/TRBV3-2	CASRWTGQETQYF
TRBJ1-1	TRBV7-9	CASSLNGDRGNTEAFF
TRBJ1-1	TRBV11-1	CASSSPRGSTEAFF
TRBJ2-5	TRBV3-1/TRBV3-2	CASSQALGGLAGTQETQYF
TRBJ2-1	TRBV7-2	CASSLDEGSYNEQFF
TRBJ2-1	TRBV6-5	CASRLEVSYNEQFF
TRBJ1-3	TRBV7-9	CASSLQGAGNTIYF
TRBJ1-5	TRBV4-1	CASSQEGTVGRQPQHF
TRBJ1-5	TRBV30	CAWGTGSQPQHF
TRBJ2-1	TRBV5-1	CASRPAPPTSGNEQFF
TRBJ2-7	TRBV7-9	CASSLAGLGLYEQYF
TRBJ2-1	TRBV11-1	CASSSALRHEQFF
TRBJ1-2	TRBV19	CASSIPGSGGYTF
TRBJ2-7	TRBV19	CASSPGIYEQYF
TRBJ2-5	TRBV11-1	CASSLGGVETQYF